This T cell receptor beta chain was captured in a study of regulatory T cells in long-lasting Graves disease. Sequencing libraries for TCR beta were prepared with iRepertoire HTBI primers and Arm-PCR of CDR3 regions. TCRdb processed the multiplex PCR reads anew with MiXCR; each CDR3 protein has one entry. The data show hundreds of thousands of distinct CDR3 sequences, with roughly 15% seen just once and around 19% held by the top ten. This clonotype was seen more than once but under ten times. Time point here: newly diagnosed GD, antithyroid drugs for less than 3 months. PBMC RNA was the source of the TCR library. The same data also contributed to another study, on T cells in Graves' hyperthyroidism and ophthalmopathy.

The sequencing here drew on peripheral blood mononuclear cells (PBMCs), taken at new diagnosis, from a patient treated with antithyroid drugs. The receptor was derived from a woman in her twenties or thirties with Graves disease.

The CDR3 coding sequence is TGTGCCAGCAGCCAAGGAACAGGGTTTGCTGAAGCTTTCTTT. Protein: CASSQGTGFAEAFF. V is TRBV3-1 and J is TRBJ1-1; tentative D call: TRBD1 (6 bases). V gave up 1 base and J gave up 6 bases, with 12 bases separating them. There are 14 residues in the CDR3. The germline V gene encodes CDR1 LGHDT and CDR2 YNNKEL (reference sequence).